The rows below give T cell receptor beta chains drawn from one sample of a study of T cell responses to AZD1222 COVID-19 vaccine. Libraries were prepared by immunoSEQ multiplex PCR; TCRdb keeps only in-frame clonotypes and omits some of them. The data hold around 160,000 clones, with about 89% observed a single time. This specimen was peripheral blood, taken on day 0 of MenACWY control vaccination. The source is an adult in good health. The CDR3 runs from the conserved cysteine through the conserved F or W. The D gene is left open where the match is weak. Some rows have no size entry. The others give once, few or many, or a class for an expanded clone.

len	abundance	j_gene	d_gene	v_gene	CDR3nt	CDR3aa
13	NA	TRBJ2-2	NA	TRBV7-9	TGTGCCAGCAGCGCCACAAACACCGGGGAGCTGTTTTTT	CASSATNTGELFF
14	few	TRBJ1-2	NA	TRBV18	TGTGCCAGCTCACCAGATCGGCTAACTCCCGGCTACACCTTC	CASSPDRLTPGYTF
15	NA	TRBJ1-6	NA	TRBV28	TGTGCCAGCAGTTTCAGTTTCAGGGGCCGATCACCCCTCCACTTT	CASSFSFRGRSPLHF
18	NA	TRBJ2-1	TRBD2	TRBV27	TGTGCCAGCAGTTTACGGGTAATACTAGCGGGAGTCTACAATGAGCAGTTCTTC	CASSLRVILAGVYNEQFF
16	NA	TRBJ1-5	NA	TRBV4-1	TGCGCCAGCAGCCAAACAAGAAGGGAGTCTTTCCAGCCCCAGCATTTT	CASSQTRRESFQPQHF
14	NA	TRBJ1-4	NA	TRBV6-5	TGTGCCAGCACGGAAGGAACAGCTAATGAAAAACTGTTTTTT	CASTEGTANEKLFF
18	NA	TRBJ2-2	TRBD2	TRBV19	TGTGCCAGTAGTGCCTCCGGGACTAGCGGGAGGGCCAACGGGGAGCTGTTTTTT	CASSASGTSGRANGELFF
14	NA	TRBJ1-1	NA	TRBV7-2	TGTGCCAGCAGATATGACAGCGGCGCGGCTGAAGCTTTCTTT	CASRYDSGAAEAFF
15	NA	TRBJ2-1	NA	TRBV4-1	TGCGCCAGCACCCTCATCCTTCGTGGTGACAATGAGCAGTTCTTC	CASTLILRGDNEQFF
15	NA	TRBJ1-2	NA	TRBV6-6	TGTGCCAGCAGCCGTTACAGGGTAGGAGACTATGGCTACACCTTC	CASSRYRVGDYGYTF
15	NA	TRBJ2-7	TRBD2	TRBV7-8	TGTGCCAGCAGCGGGGACGGGGGGAGCTCCTACGAGCAGTACTTC	CASSGDGGSSYEQYF
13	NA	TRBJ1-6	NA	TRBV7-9	TGTGCCAGCAGCTTTCAAAGGGATTCACCCCTCCACTTT	CASSFQRDSPLHF
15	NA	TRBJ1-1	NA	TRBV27	TGTGCCAGCAGTATCAGGGGTGGATGGAACACTGAAGCTTTCTTT	CASSIRGGWNTEAFF
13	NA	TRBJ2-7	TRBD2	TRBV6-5	TGTGCCAGCCAGCGGGGAAGCTCCTACGAGCAGTACTTC	CASQRGSSYEQYF
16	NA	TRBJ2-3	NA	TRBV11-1	TGTGCCAGCAGCTTAGGCAGGGGGGGGTCCACAGATACGCAGTATTTT	CASSLGRGGSTDTQYF
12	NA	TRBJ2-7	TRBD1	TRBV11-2	TGTGCCAGCCAACAGGGGTCCTACGAGCAGTACTTC	CASQQGSYEQYF
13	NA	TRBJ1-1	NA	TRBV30	TGTGCCTGGAGTGTGTGGGTGGGCACTGAAGCTTTCTTT	CAWSVWVGTEAFF
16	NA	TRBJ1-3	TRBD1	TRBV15	TGTGCCACCAGCCGGGACAGGGGGATTAGGGGAAACACCATATATTTT	CATSRDRGIRGNTIYF
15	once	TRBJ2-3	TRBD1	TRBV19	TGTGCCAGTAGTACCTACAGGGGCGGTTCAGATACGCAGTATTTT	CASSTYRGGSDTQYF
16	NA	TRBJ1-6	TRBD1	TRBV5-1	TGCGCCAGCAGCTTGGCAGGACAGGGAGGCAATTCACCCCTCCACTTT	CASSLAGQGGNSPLHF
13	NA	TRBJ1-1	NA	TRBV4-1	TGCGCCAGCAGCCCAACAGTAAACACTGAAGCTTTCTTT	CASSPTVNTEAFF
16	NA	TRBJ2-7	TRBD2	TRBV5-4	TGTGCCAGCAGCCCCGGGGCTAGCGGTAACTTAGAGGAGCAGTACTTC	CASSPGASGNLEEQYF
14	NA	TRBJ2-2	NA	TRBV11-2	TGTGCCAGCAGTTTAGTAGGACACACCGGGGAGCTGTTTTTT	CASSLVGHTGELFF
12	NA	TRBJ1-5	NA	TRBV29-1	TGCAGCGTTGAAGACCAGGGAGGGCCCCAGCATTTT	CSVEDQGGPQHF
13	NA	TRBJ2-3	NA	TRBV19	TGTGCCAGTAGTACCAGGAGAGCAGATACGCAGTATTTT	CASSTRRADTQYF
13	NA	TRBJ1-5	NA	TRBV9	TGTGCCAGCAGCGACAGGGATGGGCAGCCCCAGCATTTT	CASSDRDGQPQHF
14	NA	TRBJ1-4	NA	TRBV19	TGTGCCAGTAGCTTGACATCGTCTAATGAAAAACTGTTTTTT	CASSLTSSNEKLFF
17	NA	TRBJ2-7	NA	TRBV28	TGTGCCAGCAGTTCTACCCTGGACAGGAGGGGCTCCTACGAGCAGTACTTC	CASSSTLDRRGSYEQYF
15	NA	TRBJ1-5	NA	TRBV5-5	TGTGCCAGCAGCTTCCGGGGTAGCCCCAATCAGCCCCAGCATTTT	CASSFRGSPNQPQHF
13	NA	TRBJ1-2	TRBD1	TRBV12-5	TGTGCTAGTGCCCCGTCAGGGGGGGTAGACTACACCTTC	CASAPSGGVDYTF
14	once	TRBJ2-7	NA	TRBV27	TGTGCCAGCAGTCAACGACTGGGTCCTGGAGAGCAGTACTTC	CASSQRLGPGEQYF
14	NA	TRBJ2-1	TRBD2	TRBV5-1	TGCGCCAGCACCGTTAGCGGGAACTACAATGAGCAGTTCTTC	CASTVSGNYNEQFF